These 6 T cell receptor beta chains were all obtained from the same sample, sequenced in a study of chemoradiotherapy in HPV16-positive cancers. Measured with immunoSEQ multiplex PCR; TCRdb has only the in-frame clones, and not every one. The table has about 12,000 clones, 60% to 85% seen once. Sampling was performed from a patient who underwent chemoradiotherapy. Source of these receptors: a human donor with HPV-associated anogenital cancer.

V usage is TRBV7-2 and J usage is TRBJ2-7; 7 nucleotides line up with TRBD1. From germline, CDR1 is SGHTA and CDR2 FQGNSA. V dropped 3 bases and J dropped 5; count of bases not matched to a gene: 4. The CDR3 covers 13 residues. CDR3 region: CASSFGTENEQYF. CDR3 nucleotide sequence: TGTGCCAGCAGCTTCGGGACAGAAAACGAGCAGTACTTC.

J is TRBJ2-5 and V is TRBV4-1; D is possibly TRBD1 (6 bases). The V and J ends lost 3 bases and 2 bases respectively, with 10 bases between them. Germline CDR1 and CDR2: MGHRA and YSYEKL. CDR3 length: 14 amino acids. CDR3 sequence: CASSQADRQETQYF. CDR3 nucleotide sequence: TGCGCCAGCAGCCAGGCGGACAGACAAGAGACCCAGTACTTC.

This clone has just a few counts. A read error may produce the germline difference seen at one junction end. J is TRBJ2-7 and V is TRBV7-2; a weak D match, TRBD1 (5 bases). CDR3 length: 13 amino acids. CDR1 and CDR2 (germline): SGHTA, FQGNSA. CDR3 nucleotides: TGTGCCAGCAGCTTAGCTGATTCCCCAGGGCTCGCTTTC. It translates to CASSLADSPGLAF.

V is TRBV29-1 and J is TRBJ1-1; 7 positions match TRBD1. This CDR3 spans 13 amino acids. Germline trimming cut 6 bases from V and 0 bases from J; bases unmatched to any gene: 4. CDR1 and CDR2 (germline): SQVTM, ANQGSEA. Here the CDR3 reads CSVVQGLNTEAFF. The CDR3 coding sequence is TGCAGCGTGGTACAGGGGTTGAACACTGAAGCTTTCTTT.

This clone was found once. The chain joins TRBV7-2 to TRBJ1-2, with D maybe TRBD1 (5 bases). The CDR3 is made up of 15 amino acids. Deletions cut 7 bases from V and 7 bases from J, with 22 bases between. Germline values: CDR1 SGHTA, CDR2 FQGNSA. This CDR3 is CASTPGGFRRAGYTF. DNA of the CDR3: TGTGCCAGCACCCCGGGGGGGTTCCGGAGAGCTGGCTACACCTTC.

A few counts support this clone. The chain has TRBV14 and TRBJ1-4, with 9 bases aligning to TRBD1. The CDR3 is 17 residues long. CDR1 SGHDN and CDR2 FVKESK come from the germline V gene. Losses at the gene ends were 3 bases for V and 2 bases for J; bases not matched to a gene: 7. CDR3 sequence (DNA): TGTGCCAGCAGCCATGGGACAGGGAGCTTTACTAATGAAAAACTGTTTTTT. Protein product: CASSHGTGSFTNEKLFF.